This T cell receptor (beta chain) originates from a study of blood T cell repertoires in COVID-19. The protocol was immunoSEQ multiplex PCR, while the TCRdb copy is restricted to in-frame clones and leaves out a portion. The sample has some 340,000 clones, around 88% seen once; the top ten hold under 3%. Germline V gene data show CDR1 as KGHSH and CDR2 as LQKENI. The length of the CDR3 is 16 residues. With 0 bases removed from V and 4 bases from J, the gap between germline ends came to 15 bases. Sequenced input: peripheral blood. This receptor was taken from a man younger than 45 with active or convalescent COVID-19. J is TRBJ1-1 and V is TRBV18, with D possibly TRBD1 on 6 matching bases. The CDR3 DNA reads TGTGCCAGCTCACCACCCGTCAGGGGAGCCGGCACTGAAGCTTTCTTT. It translates to CASSPPVRGAGTEAFF.